This passage covers 27 T cell receptor beta chains from one sample sequenced in a study of T cells in Graves' hyperthyroidism and ophthalmopathy. Amplified TCR beta CDR3 regions derived from RNA transcripts. Primed by the HTBI set, a first-round RT-PCR was run on the TCR CDR3. Using its own MiXCR run on the multiplex PCR reads, TCRdb lists one record per CDR3 protein. The repertoire consists of roughly 380,000 distinct CDR3 sequences, with roughly 13% occurring once and the leading ten covering more than 4.5%. Sequencing was performed on blood. These receptor sequences come from a woman aged 18-35 years with Graves' hyperthyroidism.

This clonotype was recorded a few times. The chain carries TRBV9 and TRBJ2-1, with 7 bases lining up with TRBD2. Trimming removed 0 bases from V and 3 bases from J; junction bases left unmatched: 6. The germline V gene has CDR1 SGDLS and CDR2 YYNGEE. The CDR3 has 16 amino acids. The CDR3 nucleotides read TGTGCCAGCAGCGTAGAAGGTGGCGGGAGCTACAATGAGCAGTTCTTC. This sequence encodes CASSVEGGGSYNEQFF.

V gene TRBV2 combines with J gene TRBJ2-5; 8 bases fit TRBD1. The CDR3 consists of 15 residues. Germline CDR1 SNHLY, CDR2 FYNNEI. The J segment lost 1 base and the V segment lost 7 bases, leaving 8 bases of the junction unmatched. The CDR3 region is CASIQDRDVQETQYF. The CDR3 coding sequence is TGTGCCAGCATCCAGGACAGGGATGTCCAAGAGACCCAGTACTTC.

This clonotype was counted many times. The rearrangement uses TRBV5-1 and TRBJ1-4; D call uncertain. The CDR3 consists of 14 residues. The V and J ends lost 4 bases and 8 bases respectively, with 15 bases between them. Germline CDR1 SGHRS, CDR2 YFSETQ. This CDR3 reads CASSPGPGEEKLFF. The DNA of the CDR3 is TGCGCCAGCAGCCCCGGCCCAGGCGAAGAAAAACTGTTTTTT. Looking up the rest from reference TRBV5-1 and TRBJ1-4 gives the full variable domain: KAGVTQTPRYLIKTRGQQVTLSCSPISGHRSVSWYQQTPGQGLQFLFEYFSETQRNKGNFPGRFSGRQFSNSRSEMNVSTLELGDSALYLCASSPGPGEEKLFFGSGTQLSVL.

The V call is TRBV9, the J call TRBJ1-1; D not certain. Between the trimmed V and J ends, which lost 0 bases and 1 base, there was a span of 13 bases. The CDR3 extends over 16 amino acids. Germline V lookup: CDR1 SGDLS, CDR2 YYNGEE. As DNA, the CDR3 is TGTGCCAGCAGCGTAGACATCGGTTCAGGGAACACTGAAGCTTTCTTT. It specifies CASSVDIGSGNTEAFF.

This clonotype was detected only a few times. V is TRBV13 and J is TRBJ1-2, with 8 bases fitting TRBD1. The CDR3 totals 13 residues. The V segment lost 7 bases and the J segment 8 bases; nucleotides outside the gene matches: 9. Germline assignment: CDR1 PRHDT and CDR2 FYEKMQ (reference sequence). The CDR3 spells CASTEDGQGGYTF. The CDR3 DNA reads TGTGCCAGCACCGAAGATGGACAGGGCGGCTACACCTTC.

The chain combines TRBV12-3 or TRBV12-4 with TRBJ1-4; 8 nucleotides line up with TRBD1. The CDR3 totals 16 residues. J was trimmed by 2 bases and V by 6 bases; bases with no gene match: 8. The CDR3 DNA follows: TGTGCCAGCAGCCCAGGACAGGGTAGGACTAATGAAAAACTGTTTTTT. Translated, it gives CASSPGQGRTNEKLFF.

The V call is TRBV6-2 or TRBV6-3, the J call TRBJ1-6; the D gene is possibly TRBD1 (6 bases). V was clipped by 8 bases and J by 12 bases, with 17 bases between them. Per germline, CDR1 MNHEY and CDR2 SVGEGT. The CDR3 length is 13 residues. The CDR3 DNA is TGTGCCAGCGCAACGGGGGGGCGCCTACCCCTCCACTTT. Translating it yields CASATGGRLPLHF.

In this sample, this clonotype turned up many times. This chain joins TRBV20-1 and TRBJ2-7; 7 bases align to TRBD2. The germline V gene encodes CDR1 DFQATT and CDR2 SNEGSKA (reference sequence). The ends lost 7 bases at V and 2 bases at J; junction bases unmatched: 2. There are 11 residues in the CDR3. The CDR3 DNA follows: TGCAGTGGCGGGACTACCTACGAGCAGTACTTC. Protein: CSGGTTYEQYF.

This clonotype was recorded many times. The chain joins TRBV7-8 to TRBJ2-7; D may be TRBD2 (5 bases). The CDR3 has 15 residues. The ends were cut back, 4 bases at V and 0 bases at J, with 13 bases in the middle. CDR1 and CDR2 from the germline V gene are SGHVS and FQNEAQ. CDR3 protein: CASSSPSGRSYEQYF. In DNA, the CDR3 is TGTGCCAGCAGCTCCCCAAGCGGTCGCTCCTACGAGCAGTACTTC.

This clonotype came up a few times. V usage is TRBV27 and J usage is TRBJ1-3; D is uncertain. The CDR3 runs 14 residues. Germline V gene data show CDR1 as MNHEY and CDR2 as SMNVEV (reference sequence). V was pared by 7 bases and J by 0 bases, with 10 bases between. The CDR3 protein is CASKINYSGNTIYF. The CDR3 nucleotides are TGTGCCAGCAAAATTAATTACTCTGGAAACACCATATATTTT.

Regarding this clonotype: A read error may explain this, as a much larger clone is one base away. The V call is TRBV29-1, the J call TRBJ2-7; TRBD2 is a possible D gene (6 bases). This CDR3 comprises 11 residues. The V gene's germline CDR1 is SQVTM and CDR2 ANQGSEA. Deletions cut 7 bases from V and 7 bases from J, with 14 bases between. The DNA for the CDR3 is TGCAGCGCCTCGGGGGTCGGGGAGCAGTACTTC. Protein product: CSASGVGEQYF.

There are a few counts of this clonotype. The CDR3 nucleotides read TGTGCCAGCAGATCCGGGGGAAGCTCTGGAAACACCATATATTTT. Translating gives CASRSGGSSGNTIYF. The chain has TRBV6-2 or TRBV6-3 and TRBJ1-3, with D tentatively TRBD1 (5 bases). Germline values: CDR1 MNHEY, CDR2 SVGEGT. Trimming cost V 6 bases and J 0 bases, with 12 bases left between them. The CDR3 is made up of 15 amino acids.

The sample holds a few counts of this clonotype. V and J are TRBV14 and TRBJ1-1; D is possibly TRBD1 (5 bases). The V gene lost 4 bases and the J gene lost 9 bases, with 12 bases spanning the gap. CDR3 size: 12 residues. Germline lookup yields CDR1 SGHDN and CDR2 FVKESK. CDR3 residues: CASSPGGPKAFF. CDR3 coding DNA: TGTGCCAGCAGCCCTGGGGGACCAAAAGCTTTCTTT.

This clonotype was seen more than once but under ten times. The chain is built from TRBV7-3 and TRBJ2-1, with D unresolved. The CDR3 is made up of 15 amino acids. V gave up 2 bases and J gave up 5 bases, with 13 bases separating them. Germline assignment: CDR1 SGHTA and CDR2 FQGTGA. CDR3 sequence reads: CASSLWPRSDNEQFF. The CDR3, as DNA: TGTGCCAGCAGCTTATGGCCTAGGTCGGACAATGAGCAGTTCTTC.

This sequence joins TRBV28 and TRBJ2-1; D is undetermined. The V end lost 3 bases, the J end lost 7 bases, and 7 bases lay between the germline ends. Germline values: CDR1 MDHEN, CDR2 SYDVKM. The CDR3 sequence is 12 residues long. CDR3 in DNA: TGTGCCAGCAGTTTTCTAGTGAATGAGCAGTTCTTC. Translating it yields CASSFLVNEQFF.

This clonotype was picked up a small number of times. CDR3 protein: CASSYSSGGLNTEAFF. CDR3 bases: TGTGCCAGCAGTTACTCGAGCGGGGGGTTGAACACTGAAGCTTTCTTT. This chain connects TRBV6-2 or TRBV6-3 to TRBJ1-1; D may be TRBD1 (5 bases). The CDR3 contains 16 residues. Trimming took 0 bases from V and 0 from J, leaving 11 bases between them. Germline CDR1 is MNHEY and CDR2 is SVGEGT.

This clonotype was detected ten times or more. Mismatch with germline at one junction end may stem from a read error. This chain joins TRBV20-1 and TRBJ2-1; 12 bases map to TRBD2. CDR3 length: 17 amino acids. CDR1 is DFQATT and CDR2 is SNEGSKA in the germline V gene (reference sequence). The CDR3 coding sequence is TGCAGTGCCAGAGACCCTAGCGGGAGGGCCGGTTACAATGAGCAGTTCTTC. Protein product: CSARDPSGRAGYNEQFF.

The table lists this clonotype with a few counts. V usage is TRBV19 and J usage is TRBJ1-6; TRBD1 is a possible D gene (6 bases). The CDR3 spans 17 residues. Trimming removed 5 bases from V and 3 bases from J, with 17 bases in between. In germline, CDR1 is LNHDA, CDR2 SQIVND (reference sequence). DNA for the CDR3: TGTGCCAGTAGTCCCTCTTTTAGGGGGAACTATAATTCACCCCTCCACTTT. This gives the protein CASSPSFRGNYNSPLHF.

This clonotype was observed a single time. Possible read error: a much larger clone is one base away. In DNA, the CDR3 is TGTGCCTGGAGTGTACCTTCAGCGGGAGCCACAGATACGCAGTATTTT. It translates to CAWSVPSAGATDTQYF. The rearrangement uses TRBV30 and TRBJ2-3; 8 nucleotides match TRBD2. After removal of 0 bases from V and 2 bases from J, the junction contained 7 bases not matched to a gene. The length of the CDR3 is 16 residues. Germline V gives CDR1 GTSNPN, CDR2 SVGIG (reference sequence).

The CDR3 loop is CASSYGQAHTEAFF. The CDR3 bases are TGTGCCAGCAGTTACGGACAGGCACACACTGAAGCTTTCTTT. This rearrangement joins TRBV6-6 to TRBJ1-1, with 7 bases aligning to TRBD1. The germline CDR1 and CDR2 sequences are MNHNY and SVGAGI (reference sequence). The V and J ends lost 2 bases and 3 bases, in that order; junction bases with no gene match: 3. The CDR3 runs to 14 residues.

Notes on this clonotype: Because it lacks the conserved phenylalanine or tryptophan at the end, this CDR3 is likely a read error. The DNA of the CDR3 is TGTGCCTGGAGTTCAGGGAGCACAGATACGCAGTATTCT. This translates into CAWSSGSTDTQYS. This sequence joins TRBV30 and TRBJ2-3; a possible D gene is TRBD1 (5 bases). From germline, CDR1 is GTSNPN and CDR2 SVGIG (reference sequence). Trimming removed 2 bases at V and 0 bases at J, with 6 bases between. This CDR3 has 13 amino acids.

This chain links TRBV12-5 with TRBJ1-1; D remains unclear. Trimming stripped 5 bases from V and 1 base from J, with 8 bases between. The germline V gene has CDR1 LGHNT and CDR2 FRNRAP. The CDR3 is made up of 13 amino acids. This chain's CDR3 is CASGNLGNTEAFF. The CDR3 bases are TGTGCTAGTGGTAACTTGGGGAACACTGAAGCTTTCTTT.

This clonotype was recorded at least ten times. The rearrangement joins TRBV28 to TRBJ2-7, with 9 bases aligning to TRBD2. The germline CDR1 and CDR2 sequences are MDHEN and SYDVKM. J was trimmed by 2 bases and V by 4 bases; bases with no gene match: 9. The CDR3 is 16 residues long. The CDR3 loop reads CASSSRGASGTYEQYF. The DNA for the CDR3 is TGTGCCAGCAGTTCCCGAGGGGCTAGCGGGACCTACGAGCAGTACTTC.

The chain uses TRBV6-1 and TRBJ2-3, with 7 nucleotides matching TRBD2. There are 15 residues in the CDR3. Germline V gives CDR1 MNHNS, CDR2 SASEGT. Unmatched junction bases numbered 8, after V lost 5 bases and J lost 3 bases. Here the CDR3 reads CASSPTSLSTDTQYF. CDR3 DNA sequence: TGTGCCAGCAGTCCGACTAGCTTGAGTACAGATACGCAGTATTTT.

This clonotype was picked up many times. J is TRBJ2-7 and V is TRBV11-2, with TRBD1 matching 9 bases. Germline V gene data show CDR1 as SGHAT and CDR2 as FQNNGV. This CDR3 has 16 amino acids. V trimming: 0 bases; J trimming: 1 base; junction bases outside the gene matches: 4. The CDR3 coding sequence is TGTGCCAGCAGCTTAGACCCAGGACAGGGGTCCTACGAGCAGTACTTC. Translating it yields CASSLDPGQGSYEQYF.

The table lists this clonotype with many counts. The V call is TRBV20-1, the J call TRBJ2-7; 7 nucleotides line up with TRBD1. V lost 1 base to trimming and J lost 3 bases; unmatched junction nucleotides: 12. The CDR3 runs 16 residues. CDR1 and CDR2 from the germline V gene are DFQATT and SNEGSKA (reference sequence). The CDR3 coding sequence is TGCAGTGCTAGAGGAGTGAAGACAGGGAGAAACTACGAGCAGTACTTC. Translation: CSARGVKTGRNYEQYF.

This clonotype was seen ten or more times. The genes are TRBV5-8 and TRBJ1-1; D gene uncertain. The V gene's germline CDR1 is SGHTS and CDR2 YDEGEE. The germline V and J ends were trimmed by 1 base and 7 bases, with 11 bases remaining between them. This CDR3 has 13 residues. The DNA for the CDR3 is TGTGCCAGCAGCTTGTCCCTCGGCGGTGAAGCTTTCTTT. Amino acids: CASSLSLGGEAFF.